Following are 29 T cell receptor beta chains from one sample sequenced in a study of Graves' ophthalmopathy and Graves' hyperthyroidism. Amplification targeted the TCR beta CDR3 regions, with RNA transcripts as the source material. Second-round multiplex PCR came after first-round RT-PCR with HTBI primers. TCRdb re-analysed the multiplex PCR reads in MiXCR, keeping a single row per CDR3 protein. The table lists 500,000 to 700,000 distinct CDR3 sequences, 22% of them singletons, with approximately 7% in the top ten. Sequencing input: peripheral blood. The receptor source for this set is a woman under 30 with stable Graves' hyperthyroidism. Some clones in this sample may be carry-over from other donors' samples.

This clonotype has a count of ten or more. The chain couples TRBV12-3 or TRBV12-4 to TRBJ1-5, with a possible D match to TRBD1 (6 bases). V lost 6 bases and J 2 bases, leaving 14 bases between the germline ends. The CDR3 is 15 residues long. The CDR3 nucleotides are TGTGCCAGCAGACTAACAGGGTCGGGCAATCAGCCCCAGCATTTT. Amino acid sequence: CASRLTGSGNQPQHF.

This chain links TRBV6-5 with TRBJ1-5; possibly TRBD1 for D (5 bases). The V end was cut by 2 bases, the J end by 4 bases, with 15 bases between. This CDR3 region has 16 residues. Germline V gene lookup returns CDR1 MNHEY and CDR2 SVGAGI. The CDR3 spells CASSYTPRGTNQPQHF. Here the CDR3 DNA reads TGTGCCAGCAGTTACACCCCGAGGGGCACAAATCAGCCCCAGCATTTT.

A few counts support this clonotype. The V gene is TRBV29-1, the J gene TRBJ2-7; TRBD1 might be the D (5 bases). Germline V gene lookup returns CDR1 SQVTM and CDR2 ANQGSEA. The V and J ends lost 4 bases and 2 bases respectively, with 15 bases between them. The CDR3 runs to 14 residues. In DNA, the CDR3 is TGCAGCGTTGCAGGGTCACTATCCCCCTACGAGCAGTACTTC. Its protein is CSVAGSLSPYEQYF.

There are many counts of this clonotype. This sequence joins TRBV6-1 and TRBJ1-5; perhaps TRBD1 as D (6 bases). CDR1 and CDR2 from the germline V gene are MNHNS and SASEGT. V lost 6 bases, J lost 6 bases, and 18 bases lay in between. The CDR3 is 15 amino acids. The CDR3: CASRLGAVVGQPQHF. Written as DNA, the CDR3 is TGTGCCAGCAGATTGGGGGCCGTCGTTGGTCAGCCCCAGCATTTT.

This clonotype was recorded at least ten times. The chain has TRBV9 and TRBJ2-2; D is undetermined. The V end lost 0 bases, the J end lost 8 bases, and 5 bases lay between the germline ends. The CDR3 is 12 amino acids. Germline V CDR1 and CDR2: SGDLS, YYNGEE. For the CDR3, the DNA is TGTGCCAGCAGCGTAGTTGGTGGGGAGCTGTTTTTT. Protein sequence: CASSVVGGELFF.

This clonotype came up many times. The chain employs TRBV6-2 or TRBV6-3 and TRBJ1-5, with 7 bases matching TRBD1. The CDR3 extends over 15 amino acids. V lost 0 bases to trimming and J lost 4 bases; unmatched junction nucleotides: 3. Germline assignment: CDR1 MNHEY and CDR2 SVGEGT. CDR3 loop: CASSYSGQINQPQHF. The DNA for the CDR3 is TGTGCCAGCAGTTACTCGGGACAGATTAATCAGCCCCAGCATTTT.

This clonotype has a count of ten or more. The gene calls are TRBV20-1 and TRBJ1-1; no clear D. V shed 3 bases and J shed 0 bases, with 11 bases lying between them. CDR1 and CDR2 (germline): DFQATT, SNEGSKA (reference sequence). CDR3 size: 14 residues. The CDR3 DNA reads as TGCAGTGCTAGTTTGAACAAGATGAACACTGAAGCTTTCTTT. Its translation is CSASLNKMNTEAFF.

This clonotype was observed many times. The V call is TRBV6-5, the J call TRBJ2-7; 10 nucleotides agree with TRBD1. This CDR3 region has 14 residues. J gave up 4 bases and V 3 bases, and 3 bases lay outside the gene matches. Germline V gene sequence: CDR1 MNHEY, CDR2 SVGAGI. CDR3 bases: TGTGCCAGCAGTTATGGGACAGGGGAGTACGAGCAGTACTTC. As protein: CASSYGTGEYEQYF.

This clonotype was seen many times. V is TRBV12-3 or TRBV12-4 and J is TRBJ2-5, with D perhaps matching TRBD2 (6 bases). Trimming left V 4 bases short and J 10 bases short, with 13 bases between. The CDR3 loop spans 12 amino acids. CDR3 in amino acids: CASSSGGRIQYF. The CDR3, as DNA: TGTGCCAGCAGTTCAGGAGGGAGAATCCAGTACTTC.

The sample holds many counts of this clonotype. V usage is TRBV20-1 and J usage is TRBJ1-5; TRBD1 matches 7 bases. The V and J ends lost 5 bases and 1 base, in that order; junction bases with no gene match: 5. The CDR3 contains 14 residues. Germline V gene data show CDR1 as DFQATT and CDR2 as SNEGSKA (reference sequence). CDR3 loop: CSAYRGVSNQPQHF. CDR3 sequence (DNA): TGCAGTGCTTACAGGGGAGTGAGCAATCAGCCCCAGCATTTT.

This clonotype was recorded only once. Lacking the conserved final phenylalanine or tryptophan, this CDR3 likely reflects a read error. The rearrangement links TRBV27 to TRBJ1-2, with 8 bases aligning to TRBD1. Germline V gives CDR1 MNHEY, CDR2 SMNVEV (reference sequence). This CDR3 is built from 15 residues. Unmatched junction bases numbered 7, after V lost 3 bases and J lost 4 bases. CDR3 residues: CASSLSSGGGYGYTY. In DNA form, the CDR3 reads TGTGCCAGCAGTTTGTCTTCAGGGGGCGGCTATGGCTACACCTAC.

Concerning this clonotype: One end of the junction varies from germline; a read error may be responsible. This rearrangement joins TRBV28 to TRBJ1-5; D is ambiguous. Germline V gene sequence: CDR1 MDHEN, CDR2 SYDVKM. This CDR3 region has 14 residues. CDR3 DNA sequence: TGTGCCAGCAGTTTGGTGATAGGCAATCAGCCTCAGCATTTT. Residues: CASSLVIGNQPQHF.

This clonotype has a handful of counts. V usage is TRBV27 and J usage is TRBJ2-2; D remains ambiguous. V was clipped by 2 bases and J by 1 base, with 17 bases between them. The CDR3 is made up of 18 amino acids. Germline CDR1 and CDR2: MNHEY and SMNVEV (reference sequence). The CDR3 region is CASSLTRTTRRNTGELFF. CDR3 DNA: TGTGCCAGCAGTTTAACGAGGACGACAAGGAGGAACACCGGGGAGCTGTTTTTT.

This clonotype occurred many times. The V gene is TRBV5-1, the J gene TRBJ1-2, with D tentatively TRBD1 (6 bases). Germline values: CDR1 SGHRS, CDR2 YFSETQ. Trimming stripped 1 base from V and 4 bases from J, with 8 bases between. This CDR3 contains 13 residues. The CDR3 bases are TGCGCCAGCAGCTTGACGGACAGCTATGGCTACACCTTC. Protein product: CASSLTDSYGYTF.

This clonotype was observed at least ten times. The rearrangement joins TRBV6-5 to TRBJ1-1; D not certain. The CDR3 covers 15 residues. Germline V CDR1 and CDR2: MNHEY, SVGAGI. Trimming left V 1 base short and J 0 bases short, with 9 bases between. This CDR3 reads CASSYFGVMNTEAFF. The CDR3 DNA reads as TGTGCCAGCAGTTACTTTGGGGTCATGAACACTGAAGCTTTCTTT.

The chain has TRBV24-1 and TRBJ2-5; the D gene is possibly TRBD2 (6 bases). The V end lost 7 bases, the J end lost 0 bases, and 11 bases lay between the germline ends. CDR1 is KGHDR and CDR2 is SFDVKD in the germline V gene. This CDR3 has 14 amino acids. The CDR3 nucleotides read TGTGCCACCAGGGGGGGACGGAACCAAGAGACCCAGTACTTC. It codes for CATRGGRNQETQYF.

This clonotype was detected once. This chain joins TRBV29-1 and TRBJ2-7; TRBD2 is a possible D gene (5 bases). V was trimmed by 5 bases and J by 2 bases, leaving 10 bases between them. The CDR3 has 12 residues. CDR1 is SQVTM, CDR2 ANQGSEA, per germline. Here the CDR3 reads CSVRDGTYEQYF. CDR3 coding DNA: TGCAGCGTTCGAGACGGGACCTACGAGCAGTACTTC.

At least ten counts were recorded for this clonotype. The CDR3 DNA is TGTGCCAGCAGCTTGACTCCCCGCAATACAGGGTCTAGGAACACTGAAGCTTTCTTT. This sequence encodes CASSLTPRNTGSRNTEAFF. V usage is TRBV7-3 and J usage is TRBJ1-1, with D possibly matching TRBD1 (6 bases). From germline, CDR1 is SGHTA and CDR2 FQGTGA. V lost 3 bases to trimming and J lost 1 base, with 24 bases between them. The CDR3 is made up of 19 amino acids.

This clonotype was recorded many times. J is TRBJ1-2 and V is TRBV29-1; D remains ambiguous. V lost 4 bases and J lost 6, with 6 bases in between. The CDR3 runs to 10 residues. CDR1 and CDR2 (germline): SQVTM, ANQGSEA. The CDR3 DNA sequence: TGCAGCGTTGGGCAGAATGGCTACACCTTC. It translates to CSVGQNGYTF.

This clonotype was counted many times. This chain connects TRBV6-1 to TRBJ1-1; 7 bases are a match to TRBD1. J gave up 4 bases and V 4 bases, and 9 bases lay outside the gene matches. Germline values: CDR1 MNHNS, CDR2 SASEGT. This CDR3 is built from 15 residues. CDR3 amino acids: CASSADRVRGTEAFF. The CDR3 DNA reads TGTGCCAGCAGTGCAGACAGGGTGAGGGGCACTGAAGCTTTCTTT.

This clonotype was seen at least ten times. CDR3 loop: CASSETGYEQYF. The CDR3 nucleotides read TGTGCCAGCAGTGAAACAGGCTACGAGCAGTACTTC. The rearrangement links TRBV6-1 to TRBJ2-7, with a weak D call TRBD1 (5 bases). The ends were cut back, 2 bases at V and 3 bases at J, with 5 bases in the middle. This CDR3 comprises 12 residues. Looked up from germline, CDR1 is MNHNS and CDR2 is SASEGT.

This chain connects TRBV11-2 to TRBJ2-7; D remains ambiguous. The germline V gene encodes CDR1 SGHAT and CDR2 FQNNGV. This CDR3 is built from 14 residues. Trimming pared 4 bases from V and 5 bases from J, leaving 15 bases between. The CDR3 loop is CASSSWRTEDEQYF. In nucleotides, the CDR3 is TGTGCCAGCAGCTCATGGCGTACTGAAGACGAGCAGTACTTC.

This clonotype was counted at least ten times. The V and J genes are TRBV2 and TRBJ2-2; 7 bases fit TRBD2. Germline V gene data show CDR1 as SNHLY and CDR2 as FYNNEI. V dropped 4 bases and J dropped 3; count of bases not matched to a gene: 5. This CDR3 is built from 15 residues. CDR3 bases: TGTGCCAGCAGTGTTCTGGGGAGGGACACCGGGGAGCTGTTTTTT. Amino acids: CASSVLGRDTGELFF.

This clonotype appeared many times. The V gene is TRBV6-5, the J gene TRBJ2-7; D tentatively reads TRBD1 or TRBD2 (6 bases each). The CDR3 extends over 14 amino acids. The V end was cut by 7 bases, the J end by 7 bases, with 20 bases between. CDR1 is MNHEY, CDR2 SVGAGI, per germline. CDR3 residues: CASTVTWGAEEQYF. The CDR3 coding sequence is TGTGCCAGCACCGTTACCTGGGGGGCTGAAGAGCAGTACTTC.

This clonotype was picked up many times. The rearrangement links TRBV28 to TRBJ2-7; 9 bases map to TRBD1. This CDR3 is built from 13 residues. Germline V gene sequence: CDR1 MDHEN, CDR2 SYDVKM. V trimming: 8 bases; J trimming: 0 bases; junction bases outside the gene matches: 2. CDR3 DNA: TGTGCCAGCGCACAGGGGGCCTCCTACGAGCAGTACTTC. It yields the protein CASAQGASYEQYF.

This clonotype has a count of ten or more. The rearrangement joins TRBV15 to TRBJ2-7; no reliable D call. Germline loops: CDR1 LNHNV, CDR2 YYDKDF (reference sequence). The V end lost 2 bases, the J end lost 5 bases, and 4 bases lay between the germline ends. The CDR3 is made up of 11 amino acids. The CDR3 DNA is TGTGCCACCAGCAGAAAGAACGAGCAGTACTTC. It translates to CATSRKNEQYF.

The table lists this clonotype with many counts. The chain is built from TRBV20-1 and TRBJ1-5, with D possibly TRBD1 on 5 matching bases. Germline lookup yields CDR1 DFQATT and CDR2 SNEGSKA (reference sequence). V lost 0 bases to trimming and J lost 7 bases, with 13 bases between them. The CDR3 consists of 14 residues. Here the CDR3 reads CSARDRQGNQPQHF. The CDR3, as DNA: TGCAGTGCTAGAGATAGGCAGGGAAACCAGCCCCAGCATTTT.

The chain employs TRBV15 and TRBJ1-3; D is uncertain. Per germline, CDR1 LNHNV and CDR2 YYDKDF (reference sequence). Trimming stripped 8 bases from V and 3 bases from J, with 11 bases between. The CDR3 covers 13 residues. CDR3 sequence (DNA): TGTGCCACCTCCTATGAGGGTGGAAACACCATATATTTT. Protein: CATSYEGGNTIYF. Filled out from reference TRBV15 and TRBJ1-3, the complete variable domain reads DAMVIQNPRYQVTQFGKPVTLSCSQTLNHNVMYWYQQKSSQAPKLLFHYYDKDFNNEADTPDNFQSRRPNTSFCFLDIRSPGLGDTAMYLCATSYEGGNTIYFGEGSWLTVV.

The genes are TRBV27 and TRBJ2-2; D is possibly TRBD1 (6 bases). The CDR3 has 15 amino acids. V was trimmed by 6 bases and J by 6 bases, leaving 17 bases between them. The germline gives CDR1 MNHEY, CDR2 SMNVEV (reference sequence). The CDR3 loop reads CASRFGGSWAGELFF. Written as DNA, the CDR3 is TGTGCCAGCAGATTTGGGGGCAGTTGGGCCGGGGAGCTGTTTTTT.